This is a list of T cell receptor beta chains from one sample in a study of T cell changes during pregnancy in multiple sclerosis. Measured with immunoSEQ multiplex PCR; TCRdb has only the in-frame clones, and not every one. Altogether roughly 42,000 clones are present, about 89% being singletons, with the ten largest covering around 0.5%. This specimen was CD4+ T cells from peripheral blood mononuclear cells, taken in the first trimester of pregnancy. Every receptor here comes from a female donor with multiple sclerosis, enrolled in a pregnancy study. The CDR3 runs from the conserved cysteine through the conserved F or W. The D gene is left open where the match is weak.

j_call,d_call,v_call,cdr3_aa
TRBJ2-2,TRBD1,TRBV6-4,CASGSGTGGVGSLFF
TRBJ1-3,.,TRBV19,CASSPNLASGSGNTIYF
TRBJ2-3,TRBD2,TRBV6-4,CASSVSSGSDTQYF
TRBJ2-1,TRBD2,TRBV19,CASSWTSGKGSEQFF
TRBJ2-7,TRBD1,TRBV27,CASSLTATGQVYYEQYF
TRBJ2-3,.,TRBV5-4,CASSFVASSTDTQYF
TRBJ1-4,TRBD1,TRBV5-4,CASSQDRVHNEKLFF
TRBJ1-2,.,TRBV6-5,CASSYRATGGYTF
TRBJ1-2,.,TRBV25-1,CASSPPPGAGNYGYTF
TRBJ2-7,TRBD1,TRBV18,CASSPPPGQGNYEQYF
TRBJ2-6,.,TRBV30,CAWSGPISGANVLTF
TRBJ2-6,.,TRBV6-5,CASSYSSFSGANVLTF
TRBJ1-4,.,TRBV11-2,CASSPRPVGTNEKLFF
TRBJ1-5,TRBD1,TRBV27,CASHPGQGSSNQPQHF
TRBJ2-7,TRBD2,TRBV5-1,CASSLGTSPYEQYF
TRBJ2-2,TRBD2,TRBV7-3,CASSPYSGSTGELFF
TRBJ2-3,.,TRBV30,CAWLNTDTQYF
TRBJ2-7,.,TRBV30,CAWTRSSYEQYF
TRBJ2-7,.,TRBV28,CASSSIQGGAYEQYF
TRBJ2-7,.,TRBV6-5,CASSPRDTSYEQYF
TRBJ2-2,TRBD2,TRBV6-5,CASSYGGVGTGELFF
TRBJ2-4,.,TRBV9,CASSVDAALAKNIQYF
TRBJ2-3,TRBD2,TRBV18,CASGRAVTDTQYF
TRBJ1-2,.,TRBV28,CATGGALNRGYTF
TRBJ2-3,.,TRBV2,CASSYHTRGDTQYF
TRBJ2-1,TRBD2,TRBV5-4,CASSLAFQAGGRFF
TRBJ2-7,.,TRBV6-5,CASRYGRTGTYEQYF
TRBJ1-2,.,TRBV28,CASSLPTGTSRGYTF